Listed here are 31 T cell receptor beta chains from one sample, sequenced in a study of blood T cell repertoires in COVID-19. The data were produced by immunoSEQ multiplex PCR, yet TCRdb's version contains in-frame clones alone and is incomplete. The sample carries some 330,000 clones, around 87% recorded once. Sequenced sample: PBMCs or T cells enriched from blood (not recorded which). All receptors derive from a man aged 40-55 years in a cohort exposed to, infected with or recovered from COVID-19 (not recorded which).

This CDR3 is CASSPSGRTHNEQFF. CDR3 in DNA: TGTGCCAGCAGCCCTAGCGGGAGAACCCACAATGAGCAGTTCTTC. The gene calls are TRBV3-1 (or the pseudogene TRBV3-2) and TRBJ2-1, with 10 bases matching TRBD2. The germline gives CDR1 LGHDT, CDR2 YNNKEL (reference sequence). This CDR3 region has 15 residues. J lost 5 bases, V lost 4 bases, and 5 bases had no gene match.

The chain carries TRBV28 and TRBJ2-7, with 8 bases that match TRBD1. The CDR3 loop spans 14 amino acids. CDR1 and CDR2 from the germline V gene are MDHEN and SYDVKM. V shed 5 bases, J shed 0 bases, and the junction held 3 bases outside the gene matches. CDR3 in amino acids: CASSRTGSSYEQYF. The CDR3 DNA follows: TGTGCCAGCAGTCGGACAGGGTCCTCCTACGAGCAGTACTTC.

The V and J genes are TRBV19 and TRBJ1-1, with D unresolved. Germline V gene sequence: CDR1 LNHDA, CDR2 SQIVND (reference sequence). V gave up 2 bases and J gave up 4 bases, with 11 bases separating them. The CDR3 has 14 residues. The CDR3 DNA reads TGTGCCAGTAGTATAAGAAATGGAGGCACTGAAGCTTTCTTT. Protein sequence: CASSIRNGGTEAFF. The full variable domain, with the rest looked up from reference TRBV19 and TRBJ1-1, is DGGITQSPKYLFRKEGQNVTLSCEQNLNHDAMYWYRQDPGQGLRLIYYSQIVNDFQKGDIAEGYSVSREKKESFPLTVTSAQKNPTAFYLCASSIRNGGTEAFFGQGTRLTVV.

The chain employs TRBV2 and TRBJ1-2; 8 nucleotides match TRBD1. The CDR3 runs to 15 residues. CDR1 is SNHLY, CDR2 FYNNEI, per germline. J was trimmed by 5 bases and V by 0 bases; bases with no gene match: 5. The CDR3 region has the DNA TGTGCCAGCAGTGAAGCGCAGGGGGCAAAGTATGGCTACACCTTC. As protein: CASSEAQGAKYGYTF.

The V call is TRBV5-1, the J call TRBJ2-3; D not resolved. The CDR3 sequence is 14 residues long. V was clipped by 0 bases and J by 2 bases, with 7 bases between them. CDR1 and CDR2 from the germline V gene are SGHRS and YFSETQ. In DNA, the CDR3 is TGCGCCAGCAGCTTGGCCAGTTACACAGATACGCAGTATTTT. It encodes CASSLASYTDTQYF.

The chain recombines TRBV29-1 with TRBJ1-2; 7 bases map to TRBD1. The CDR3 is made up of 12 amino acids. The V gene end was trimmed by 4 bases and the J gene end by 2 bases; junction bases not matched to a gene: 1. Per germline, CDR1 SQVTM and CDR2 ANQGSEA. The CDR3 spells CSVATGNYGYTF. The CDR3 DNA reads TGCAGCGTTGCGACAGGGAACTATGGCTACACCTTC.

The chain uses TRBV5-1 and TRBJ2-7, with 10 positions matching TRBD2. Germline V gives CDR1 SGHRS, CDR2 YFSETQ. V lost 4 bases to trimming and J lost 5 bases; unmatched junction nucleotides: 6. The CDR3 has 14 residues. The CDR3 DNA reads as TGCGCCAGCAGCCCCGGGACTAGCGTCCACGAGCAGTACTTC. This encodes CASSPGTSVHEQYF.

This clone was detected only a few times. J is TRBJ1-2 and V is TRBV29-1; TRBD1 matches 7 bases. J gave up 1 base and V 3 bases, and 8 bases lay outside the gene matches. The CDR3 totals 15 residues. Germline V gene lookup returns CDR1 SQVTM and CDR2 ANQGSEA. In DNA form, the CDR3 reads TGCAGCGTTGAGGATCCCCGGGACAGTAACTATGGCTACACCTTC. This sequence encodes CSVEDPRDSNYGYTF. The variable domain in full, with the rest retrieved from reference TRBV29-1 and TRBJ1-2, is SAVISQKPSRDICQRGTSLTIQCQVDSQVTMMFWYRQQPGQSLTLIATANQGSEATYESGFVIDKFPISRPNLTFSTLTVSNMSPEDSSIYLCSVEDPRDSNYGYTFGSGTRLTVV.

V and J are TRBV4-1 and TRBJ2-4, with a weak D call TRBD1 (6 bases). There are 18 residues in the CDR3. The V end lost 1 base, the J end lost 0 bases, and 16 bases lay between the germline ends. Looked up from germline, CDR1 is MGHRA and CDR2 is YSYEKL. The CDR3 is CASSQGGASTGAKNIQYF. The CDR3 DNA reads TGCGCCAGCAGCCAAGGGGGAGCCTCGACAGGAGCCAAAAACATTCAGTACTTC.

This rearrangement joins TRBV6-5 to TRBJ1-3; 7 bases are shared with TRBD1. The CDR3 totals 14 residues. CDR1 and CDR2 (germline): MNHEY, SVGAGI. V shed 5 bases and J 2 bases; nucleotides not matched to a gene: 3. CDR3 sequence: CASSLGTAGNTIYF. CDR3 in DNA: TGTGCCAGCAGTCTCGGGACAGCTGGAAACACCATATATTTT.

This clone was detected once. The genes are TRBV9 and TRBJ2-7; 10 positions match TRBD1. V lost 4 bases, J lost 4 bases, and 14 bases stayed unmatched. The CDR3 length is 17 residues. CDR1 and CDR2 from the germline V gene are SGDLS and YYNGEE. The chain's CDR3 is CASSPSQVGQGTYEQYF. Here the CDR3 DNA reads TGTGCCAGCAGCCCCTCCCAAGTGGGACAGGGGACATACGAGCAGTACTTC. Full variable domain (outside the CDR3, taken from reference TRBV9 and TRBJ2-7): DSGVTQTPKHLITATGQRVTLRCSPRSGDLSVYWYQQSLDQGLQFLIQYYNGEERAKGNILERFSAQQFPDLHSELNLSSLELGDSALYFCASSPSQVGQGTYEQYFGPGTRLTVT.

The genes are TRBV5-1 and TRBJ1-2, with D unresolved. The CDR3 covers 14 residues. V gave up 1 base and J gave up 0 bases, with 7 bases separating them. CDR1 and CDR2 (germline): SGHRS, YFSETQ. CDR3: CASSLSGANYGYTF. The CDR3, as DNA: TGCGCCAGCAGCTTGTCAGGTGCTAACTATGGCTACACCTTC. The variable domain in full, with the rest retrieved from reference TRBV5-1 and TRBJ1-2, is KAGVTQTPRYLIKTRGQQVTLSCSPISGHRSVSWYQQTPGQGLQFLFEYFSETQRNKGNFPGRFSGRQFSNSRSEMNVSTLELGDSALYLCASSLSGANYGYTFGSGTRLTVV.

This clone was counted many times. V usage is TRBV4-1 and J usage is TRBJ2-2, with D uncertain. The CDR3 sequence is 14 residues long. Germline-derived CDR1 and CDR2 are MGHRA and YSYEKL. Trimming took 0 bases from V and 4 from J, leaving 6 bases between them. The CDR3 sequence is CASSQEQTTGELFF. The DNA for the CDR3 is TGCGCCAGCAGCCAAGAACAGACCACCGGGGAGCTGTTTTTT.

V usage is TRBV28 and J usage is TRBJ2-3; D might be TRBD1 (5 bases). V lost 6 bases, J lost 3 bases, and 10 bases lay in between. The germline CDR1 and CDR2 sequences are MDHEN and SYDVKM. The CDR3 covers 13 residues. CDR3 nucleotides: TGTGCCAGCAGCCCTACAGGTACAGATACGCAGTATTTT. Residues: CASSPTGTDTQYF.

This chain joins TRBV28 and TRBJ1-6, with unresolved D. The germline gives CDR1 MDHEN, CDR2 SYDVKM. The CDR3 covers 12 residues. V dropped 3 bases and J dropped 13 bases, with 10 bases sitting between them. CDR3 DNA: TGTGCCAGCAGTTTCGGGAAGCTCCCCCTCCACTTT. Protein: CASSFGKLPLHF.

The V call is TRBV10-3, the J call TRBJ2-1, with 12 positions matching TRBD2. The germline V gene has CDR1 ENHRY and CDR2 SYGVKD. Trimming removed 10 bases from V and 9 bases from J; junction bases left unmatched: 13. This CDR3 has 15 amino acids. The CDR3 region is CATSPRLAGEGEQFF. Here the CDR3 DNA reads TGTGCCACCTCCCCCCGACTAGCGGGAGAGGGTGAGCAGTTCTTC.

The chain combines TRBV5-1 with TRBJ2-5; a weak D match, TRBD2 (7 bases). This CDR3 has 15 amino acids. Germline V gene sequence: CDR1 SGHRS, CDR2 YFSETQ. V lost 4 bases and J 3 bases, leaving 16 bases between the germline ends. The CDR3 loop is CASSAQGREEETQYF. The CDR3 nucleotides read TGCGCCAGCAGCGCACAGGGTCGGGAGGAAGAGACCCAGTACTTC.

The V gene is TRBV11-1, the J gene TRBJ1-3; 7 nucleotides align to TRBD1. In germline, CDR1 is SGHAT, CDR2 FQDESV (reference sequence). The ends lost 5 bases at V and 1 base at J; junction bases unmatched: 5. This CDR3 contains 15 residues. The CDR3 DNA is TGTGCCAGCAGCCCGGACAGGCCTTCTGGAAACACCATATATTTT. Amino acid sequence: CASSPDRPSGNTIYF.

V gene TRBV7-8 combines with J gene TRBJ2-2; D is perhaps TRBD1 (7 bases). Germline V gene lookup returns CDR1 SGHVS and CDR2 FQNEAQ. CDR3 length: 16 amino acids. V lost 8 bases, J lost 4 bases, and 20 bases lay in between. The CDR3 protein is CASGGQGGRATGELFF. The DNA for the CDR3 is TGTGCCAGCGGCGGTCAGGGGGGCCGGGCCACCGGGGAGCTGTTTTTT.

The chain couples TRBV5-1 to TRBJ1-2, with TRBD1 as a possible D gene (6 bases). This CDR3 is built from 15 residues. Germline CDR1 SGHRS, CDR2 YFSETQ. Trimming stripped 6 bases from V and 2 bases from J, with 17 bases between. Written as DNA, the CDR3 is TGCGCCAGCAACCCTACCGGGGGGGCGAACTATGGCTACACCTTC. Translation: CASNPTGGANYGYTF.

The V and J genes are TRBV13 and TRBJ2-3, with D tentatively TRBD1 (6 bases). The CDR3 has 18 residues. The V gene's germline CDR1 is PRHDT and CDR2 FYEKMQ (reference sequence). V dropped 4 bases and J dropped 1 base, with 21 bases sitting between them. The CDR3, as DNA: TGTGCCAGCAGCTCCCGTGGCCGGGACACTATCCGCACAGATACGCAGTATTTT. This codes for CASSSRGRDTIRTDTQYF.

A few counts support this clone. This chain links TRBV2 with TRBJ1-6; D is perhaps TRBD1 (6 bases). The CDR3 is 18 residues long. V was pared by 4 bases and J by 7 bases, with 23 bases between. The germline V gene has CDR1 SNHLY and CDR2 FYNNEI. CDR3: CASSVLVMVGHSNSPLHF. Written as DNA, the CDR3 is TGTGCCAGCAGTGTCCTAGTTATGGTGGGACACTCAAATTCACCCCTCCACTTT.

The chain carries TRBV7-6 and TRBJ2-2; 9 bases are shared with TRBD2. The CDR3 is 15 residues long. Germline CDR1 and CDR2: SGHVS and FNYEAQ. Trimming cost V 6 bases and J 5 bases; bases outside gene matches: 7. This chain's CDR3 is CASRSLAGNTGELFF. As DNA, the CDR3 is TGTGCCAGCAGGTCTCTAGCGGGAAATACCGGGGAGCTGTTTTTT. The variable domain in full, with the rest retrieved from reference TRBV7-6 and TRBJ2-2, is GAGVSQSPRYKVTKRGQDVALRCDPISGHVSLYWYRQALGQGPEFLTYFNYEAQQDKSGLPNDRFSAERPEGSISTLTIQRTEQRDSAMYRCASRSLAGNTGELFFGEGSRLTVL.

The chain carries TRBV7-6 and TRBJ1-1; 8 bases map to TRBD1. The germline gives CDR1 SGHVS, CDR2 FNYEAQ. CDR3 length: 15 amino acids. V dropped 4 bases and J dropped 1; count of bases not matched to a gene: 5. The CDR3 DNA sequence: TGTGCCAGCAGCTCAAGGACAGGGCCGAACACTGAAGCTTTCTTT. Protein: CASSSRTGPNTEAFF.

The CDR3 DNA sequence: TGCGCCAGCAGTGAGTCGGCAGGGAACTATGGCTACACCTTC. Translation: CASSESAGNYGYTF. The genes are TRBV10-1 and TRBJ1-2; D perhaps matches TRBD1 (5 bases). In germline, CDR1 is WNHNN, CDR2 SYGVQD (reference sequence). Trimming left V 0 bases short and J 2 bases short, with 7 bases between. CDR3 length: 14 amino acids.

The chain combines TRBV3-1 (or the pseudogene TRBV3-2) with TRBJ2-7; 13 positions match TRBD2. Germline values: CDR1 LGHDT, CDR2 YNNKEL (reference sequence). The CDR3 totals 17 residues. V trimming: 4 bases; J trimming: 3 bases; junction bases outside the gene matches: 9. The CDR3 is CASSPRPGLAGFYEQYF. As DNA, the CDR3 is TGTGCCAGCAGCCCCCGGCCGGGACTAGCGGGATTCTACGAGCAGTACTTC.

The chain has TRBV11-2 and TRBJ2-5, with a tentative D call TRBD1 (5 bases). Germline CDR1 SGHAT, CDR2 FQNNGV. CDR3 length equals 14 residues. V was trimmed by 2 bases and J by 2 bases, leaving 9 bases between them. The CDR3 sequence: CASSLMPGQETQYF. The CDR3 DNA follows: TGTGCCAGCAGCTTAATGCCAGGGCAAGAGACCCAGTACTTC. The whole variable domain, filled in from reference TRBV11-2 and TRBJ2-5, reads EAGVAQSPRYKIIEKRQSVAFWCNPISGHATLYWYQQILGQGPKLLIQFQNNGVVDDSQLPKDRFSAERLKGVDSTLKIQPAKLEDSAVYLCASSLMPGQETQYFGPGTRLLVL.

The gene calls are TRBV6-1 and TRBJ2-7; maybe TRBD2 (6 bases). The V gene lost 2 bases and the J gene lost 2 bases, with 13 bases spanning the gap. This CDR3 spans 15 amino acids. Germline-derived CDR1 and CDR2 are MNHNS and SASEGT. Here the CDR3 reads CASSEQRVRPYEQYF. The CDR3 coding sequence is TGTGCCAGCAGTGAACAGCGGGTAAGACCCTACGAGCAGTACTTC.

The rearrangement joins TRBV5-1 to TRBJ1-2; 8 bases agree with TRBD1. This CDR3 region has 14 residues. The V gene end was trimmed by 1 base and the J gene end by 8 bases; junction bases not matched to a gene: 7. Germline assignment: CDR1 SGHRS and CDR2 YFSETQ. CDR3 DNA: TGCGCCAGCAGCTTGTCAGGGGGCGAGGGCGGCTACACCTTC. Translation: CASSLSGGEGGYTF.

The rearrangement joins TRBV6-6 to TRBJ1-5, with 7 positions matching TRBD1. V was pared by 4 bases and J by 5 bases, with 5 bases of the junction left unmatched. This CDR3 has 14 amino acids. Per the germline V gene, CDR1 is MNHNY and CDR2 is SVGAGI (reference sequence). CDR3 region: CASSLTGLDQPQHF. CDR3 in DNA: TGTGCCAGCAGTTTGACAGGGTTAGATCAGCCCCAGCATTTT.

The chain combines TRBV5-4 with TRBJ2-7; maybe TRBD2 (5 bases). This CDR3 is built from 12 residues. In germline, CDR1 is SGHNT, CDR2 YYREEE (reference sequence). Trimming took off 0 bases at V and 6 bases at J, with 7 bases between the two ends. DNA of the CDR3: TGTGCCAGCAGCTTGGGCCTAGCCGAGCAGTACTTC. Protein sequence: CASSLGLAEQYF.